The subject of this entry is one TCR beta chain. What it recognizes is unknown. Just one base apart from a much larger clone, this may be a read error. The library attached unique molecular identifiers to individual cDNA molecules. MiXCR was run by TCRdb on the RACE reads, yielding one entry per CDR3 protein. The repertoire holds about 68,000 distinct CDR3 sequences, with approximately 10% as singletons. Between the trimmed V and J ends, which lost 2 bases and 6 bases, there was a span of 17 bases. The CDR3 has 16 amino acids. Germline-derived CDR1 and CDR2 are SGHDT and YYEEEE. Time point specified: pre-sensitization, week 0. Treatment noted: therapeutic diphenylcyclopropenone sensitization with weekly scalp DPC. Someone pulled total RNA out of unfractionated whole blood. The sample originates from a study of human T cells and chemical hapten exposure. General study findings and limits: Expanded TCRs showed more large CDR3 clusters than pre-sensitization or healthy control sets.

This clonotype was sampled from a woman in her forties or fifties with alopecia areata. Some clones in this sample may be carry-over from other donors' samples. The material was whole blood, obtained in connection with sensitization to the hapten diphenylcyclopropenone (DPC). J is TRBJ2-2 and V is TRBV5-6; perhaps TRBD1 as D (6 bases). This chain's CDR3 is CASSLRSGTLSGELFF. In DNA form, the CDR3 reads TGTGCCAGCAGCTTACGATCCGGGACACTATCCGGGGAGCTGTTTTTT.